This T cell receptor (beta chain) was recovered during a study of T cell changes during pregnancy in multiple sclerosis. Using immunoSEQ multiplex PCR, the repertoire was profiled, and TCRdb retains in-frame clones only, with some absent. The sample includes under 70,000 clones, around 90% of them seen just once. Germline V lookup: CDR1 MGHDK, CDR2 SYGVNS. V shed 5 bases and J shed 7 bases, with 14 bases lying between them. There are 14 residues in the CDR3. This clonotype originated in a female donor with multiple sclerosis, enrolled in a pregnancy study. The chain has TRBV25-1 and TRBJ1-4; no clear D gene. The sample here was CD4+ T cells from peripheral blood mononuclear cells, taken after pregnancy. The CDR3 nucleotides read TGTGCCAGCAGTCACTCGGGGTGGACTGAAAAACTGTTTTTT. It codes for CASSHSGWTEKLFF. The variable domain in full, completed from reference TRBV25-1 and TRBJ1-4, reads EADIYQTPRYLVIGTGKKITLECSQTMGHDKMYWYQQDPGMELHLIHYSYGVNSTEKGDLSSESTVSRIRTEHFPLTLESARPSHTSQYLCASSHSGWTEKLFFGSGTQLSVL.